These 2 T cell receptor beta chains were all obtained from the same sample, sequenced in a study of T cells in Graves' hyperthyroidism and ophthalmopathy. The source material, RNA transcripts, was used to amplify TCR beta CDR3 regions. The study used the HTBI primer set for a first-round RT-PCR of the TCR CDR3. From the multiplex PCR reads, TCRdb called clonotypes with MiXCR, one entry per CDR3 protein. In the table there are 45,000 to 50,000 distinct CDR3 sequences, about 52% of which are singletons. Sequencing was performed on peripheral blood or thyroid tissue (not recorded which). These receptors were obtained from a woman aged 45-65 years with Graves' hyperthyroidism.

This clonotype appeared many times. The chain recombines TRBV4-3 with TRBJ1-3; no clear D. CDR3 size: 13 residues. Trimming stripped 5 bases from V and 4 bases from J, with 9 bases between. Germline values: CDR1 LGHNA, CDR2 YSLEER. CDR3 nucleotide sequence: TGCGCCAGCAGCACCGAAAGGGGAAACACCATATATTTT. Its protein is CASSTERGNTIYF.

This clonotype was observed a single time. Germline and junction disagree at one end, which may indicate a read error. The chain has TRBV25-1 and TRBJ2-7, with D perhaps TRBD2 (7 bases). This CDR3 contains 12 residues. Germline V lookup: CDR1 MGHDK, CDR2 SYGVNS. CDR3: CASVRGGGERYF. The DNA for the CDR3 is TGTGCCAGCGTTAGGGGGGGAGGCGAGCGGTACTTC.